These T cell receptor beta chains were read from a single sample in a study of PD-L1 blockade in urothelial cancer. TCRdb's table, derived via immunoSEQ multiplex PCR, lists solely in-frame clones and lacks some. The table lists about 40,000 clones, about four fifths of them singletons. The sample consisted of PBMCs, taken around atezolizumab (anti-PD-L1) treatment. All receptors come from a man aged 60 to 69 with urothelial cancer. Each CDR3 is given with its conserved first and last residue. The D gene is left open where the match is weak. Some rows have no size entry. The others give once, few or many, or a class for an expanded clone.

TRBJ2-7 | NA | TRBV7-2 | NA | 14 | CASSLLADSYEQYF | TGTGCCAGCAGCTTACTGGCGGACTCCTACGAGCAGTACTTC
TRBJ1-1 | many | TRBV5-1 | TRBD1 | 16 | CASSPGQGGGNTEAFF | TGCGCCAGCAGCCCGGGACAGGGAGGGGGGAACACTGAAGCTTTCTTT
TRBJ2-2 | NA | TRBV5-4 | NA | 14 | CASSLQTSTGELFF | TGTGCCAGCAGCTTACAGACGTCAACCGGGGAGCTGTTTTTT
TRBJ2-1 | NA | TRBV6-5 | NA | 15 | CASRREQGVYNEQFF | TGTGCCAGCCGAAGGGAACAGGGTGTCTACAATGAGCAGTTCTTC
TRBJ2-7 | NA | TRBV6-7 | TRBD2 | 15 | CASCIFSGSWLEQYF | TGTGCCAGCTGTATTTTTAGCGGGAGCTGGCTCGAGCAGTACTTC
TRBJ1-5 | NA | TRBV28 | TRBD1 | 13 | CASSRKDREAQHF | TGTGCCAGCAGCCGGAAGGACAGGGAGGCCCAGCATTTT
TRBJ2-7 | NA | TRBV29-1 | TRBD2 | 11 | CSVRGGYEQYF | TGCAGCGTTCGGGGGGGATACGAGCAGTACTTC
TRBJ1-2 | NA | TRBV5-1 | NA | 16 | CASSLEAGREVYGYTF | TGCGCCAGCAGCTTAGAGGCCGGCAGGGAGGTCTATGGCTACACCTTC
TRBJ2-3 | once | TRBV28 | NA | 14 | CASSSGHPTDTQYF | TGTGCCAGCAGTTCCGGACACCCCACAGATACGCAGTATTTT
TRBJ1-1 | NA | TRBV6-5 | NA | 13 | CASSYQTDTEAFF | TGTGCCAGCAGTTACCAAACGGACACTGAAGCTTTCTTT
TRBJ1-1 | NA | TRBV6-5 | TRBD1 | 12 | CASSQTGTEAFF | TGTGCCAGCAGCCAGACAGGGACTGAAGCTTTCTTT
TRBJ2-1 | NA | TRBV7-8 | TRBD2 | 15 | CASSLTGGPYNEQFF | TGTGCCAGCAGCTTGACGGGGGGGCCTTACAATGAGCAGTTCTTC
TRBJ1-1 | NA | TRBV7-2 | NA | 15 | CASSLEGQGSTEAFF | TGTGCCAGCAGCCTAGAGGGTCAGGGAAGTACTGAAGCTTTCTTT
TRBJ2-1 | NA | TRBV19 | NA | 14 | CASNGVGRANEQFF | TGTGCCAGTAACGGGGTCGGGAGAGCCAATGAGCAGTTCTTC
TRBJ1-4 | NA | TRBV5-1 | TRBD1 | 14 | CASSLDRDREKLFF | TGCGCCAGCAGCTTAGACAGGGATCGGGAAAAACTGTTTTTT
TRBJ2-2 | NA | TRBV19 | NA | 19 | CASNKIPRDTYSNTGELFF | TGTGCCAGTAATAAGATACCCCGGGACACCTATTCGAACACCGGGGAGCTGTTTTTT
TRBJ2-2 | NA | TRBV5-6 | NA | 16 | CASSLDFRQLTGELFF | TGTGCCAGCAGCTTGGACTTCCGACAACTCACCGGGGAGCTGTTTTTT
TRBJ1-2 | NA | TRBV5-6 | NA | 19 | CASSFGRGRPWLGNYGYTF | TGTGCCAGCAGCTTCGGCAGGGGTCGACCTTGGTTAGGAAACTATGGCTACACCTTC
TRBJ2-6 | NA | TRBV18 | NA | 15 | CASSQMSSGANVLTF | TGTGCCAGCTCACAAATGAGCTCTGGGGCCAACGTCCTGACTTTC
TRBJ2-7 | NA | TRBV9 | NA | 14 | CASNRDISSYEQYF | TGTGCCAGCAACCGGGACATCTCGTCCTACGAGCAGTACTTC
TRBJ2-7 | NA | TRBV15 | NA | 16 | CATSRADGRHYYEQYF | TGTGCCACCAGCAGGGCCGACGGAAGACATTACTACGAGCAGTACTTC
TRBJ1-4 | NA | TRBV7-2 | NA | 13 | CASSLVPGEKLFF | TGTGCCAGCAGCTTAGTGCCGGGTGAAAAACTGTTTTTT
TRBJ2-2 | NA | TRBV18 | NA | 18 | CASSRSQLTGRSTGELFF | TGTGCCAGCTCACGATCCCAGTTGACAGGGAGGAGCACCGGGGAGCTGTTTTTT
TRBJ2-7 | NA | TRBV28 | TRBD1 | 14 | CATSTGTRPYEQYF | TGTGCCACCTCGACAGGGACCAGACCCTACGAGCAGTACTTC
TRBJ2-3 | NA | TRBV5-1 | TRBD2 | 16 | CASSLVGTSGSDTQYF | TGCGCCAGCAGCTTGGTCGGGACTAGCGGATCAGATACGCAGTATTTT
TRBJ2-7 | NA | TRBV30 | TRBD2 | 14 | CAWSVGGSSYEQYF | TGTGCCTGGAGTGTAGGCGGGAGCTCCTACGAGCAGTACTTC
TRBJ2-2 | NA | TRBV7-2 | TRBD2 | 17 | CASSPPGLAGGTGELFF | TGTGCCAGCAGCCCCCCGGGACTAGCGGGAGGGACCGGGGAGCTGTTTTTT
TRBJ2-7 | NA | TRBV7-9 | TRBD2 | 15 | CASSRSVGLAGKQYF | TGTGCCAGCAGCCGCTCGGTGGGACTAGCGGGAAAGCAGTACTTC
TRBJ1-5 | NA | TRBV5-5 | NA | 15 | CASSFGGTQNQPQHF | TGTGCCAGCAGCTTCGGCGGAACTCAAAATCAGCCCCAGCATTTT
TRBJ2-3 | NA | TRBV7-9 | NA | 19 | CASSLAVGMGSPLTDTQYF | TGTGCCAGCAGCTTAGCAGTAGGGATGGGGAGTCCACTCACAGATACGCAGTATTTT
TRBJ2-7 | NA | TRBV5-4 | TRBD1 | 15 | CASSLDQQGGYEQYF | TGTGCCAGCAGCTTGGATCAACAGGGGGGCTACGAGCAGTACTTC
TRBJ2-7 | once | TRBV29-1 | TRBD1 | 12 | CSVGQGSYEQYF | TGCAGCGTAGGACAGGGCTCCTACGAGCAGTACTTC
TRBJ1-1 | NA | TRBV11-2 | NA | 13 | CASSGQMNTEAFF | TGTGCCAGCAGCGGACAGATGAACACTGAAGCTTTCTTT
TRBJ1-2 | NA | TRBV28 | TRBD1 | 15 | CAGARTGWVEGGYTF | TGTGCCGGAGCTCGGACAGGGTGGGTCGAAGGGGGCTACACCTTC
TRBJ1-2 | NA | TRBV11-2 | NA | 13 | CASSWGGGTDYTF | TGTGCCAGCAGCTGGGGGGGTGGGACCGACTACACCTTC
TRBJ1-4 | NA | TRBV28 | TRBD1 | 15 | CASSWTGEGNEKLFF | TGTGCCAGCAGCTGGACAGGGGAGGGTAATGAAAAACTGTTTTTT
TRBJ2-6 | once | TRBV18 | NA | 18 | CASSLWGLKTTGANVLTF | TGTGCCAGCTCGCTCTGGGGACTTAAGACGACTGGGGCCAACGTCCTGACTTTC
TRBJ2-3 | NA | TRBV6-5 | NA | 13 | CASLFPGTDTQYF | TGTGCCAGCCTTTTCCCCGGCACAGATACGCAGTATTTT
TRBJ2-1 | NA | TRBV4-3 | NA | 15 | CASSLAGQSFGEQFF | TGCGCCAGCAGCCTGGCCGGACAGTCATTCGGAGAGCAGTTCTTC
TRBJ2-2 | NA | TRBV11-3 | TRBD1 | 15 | CASSLGQGNTGELFF | TGTGCCAGCAGCTTAGGACAGGGGAACACCGGGGAGCTGTTTTTT
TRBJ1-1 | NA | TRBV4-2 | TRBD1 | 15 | CASSQPRDRVGEAFF | TGTGCCAGCAGCCAACCACGGGACAGGGTGGGTGAAGCTTTCTTT
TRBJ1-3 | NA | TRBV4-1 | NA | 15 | CASSQANGGGNTIYF | TGCGCCAGCAGCCAGGCGAATGGCGGGGGAAACACCATATATTTT
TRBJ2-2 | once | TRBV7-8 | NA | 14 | CASSFISGAGELFF | TGTGCCAGCAGCTTCATATCGGGGGCCGGGGAGCTGTTTTTT
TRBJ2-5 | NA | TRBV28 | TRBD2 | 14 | CASSGISGHETQYF | TGTGCCAGCAGTGGCATTAGCGGGCACGAGACCCAGTACTTC
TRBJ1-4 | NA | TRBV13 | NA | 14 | CASSLNRATEKLFF | TGTGCCAGCAGCTTAAACAGGGCCACTGAAAAACTGTTTTTT
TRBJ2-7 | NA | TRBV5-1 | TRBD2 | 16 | CASSLESGSRAGEQYF | TGCGCCAGCAGCTTGGAATCAGGGTCGAGGGCGGGGGAGCAGTATTTC